Below, 27 T cell receptor beta chains from the same sample are listed, as sequenced in a study of blood T cells in healthy people across ages. A J-beta primer mix and a sample-barcoded 5' primer were used in a second PCR of roughly 6 to 11 cycles. TCRdb passed the 5' RACE reads through MiXCR, listing each CDR3 protein once. The table includes hundreds of thousands of distinct CDR3 sequences, around a quarter detected once. These records were also assigned to another study, of T cells of mothers and their children.

The sequenced material came from blood. The receptors originated from a boy between 10 and 17 years old in good health.

Only a few counts were recorded for this clonotype. The chain couples TRBV7-2 to TRBJ2-4, with D unclear. The CDR3 runs to 11 residues. Trimming stripped 1 base from V and 10 bases from J, with 5 bases between. Germline V lookup: CDR1 SGHTA, CDR2 FQGNSA. The CDR3 DNA reads as TGTGCCAGCAGCTTAGGGCTAATTCAGTACTTC. This sequence encodes CASSLGLIQYF.

The rearrangement uses TRBV27 and TRBJ1-6, with a possible D match to TRBD1 (6 bases). The CDR3 is made up of 20 amino acids. The germline V gene encodes CDR1 MNHEY and CDR2 SMNVEV (reference sequence). Trimming removed 4 bases at V and 2 bases at J, with 24 bases between. Here the CDR3 DNA reads TGTGCCAGCAGTTCCCTCCCGGGGACAAGGTCTTTCCCCTATAATTCACCCCTCCACTTT. It encodes CASSSLPGTRSFPYNSPLHF.

This chain connects TRBV28 to TRBJ1-6, with 7 nucleotides matching TRBD1. The CDR3 runs 14 residues. V shed 5 bases, J shed 7 bases, and the junction held 5 bases outside the gene matches. Germline V lookup: CDR1 MDHEN, CDR2 SYDVKM. CDR3: CASSRQGWNSPLHF. The CDR3 DNA reads TGTGCCAGCAGTCGACAGGGTTGGAATTCACCCCTCCACTTT.

The CDR3 is CASSEYGTDKNIQYF. CDR3 nucleotide sequence: TGTGCCAGCAGTGAATATGGGACGGACAAAAACATTCAGTACTTC. This chain links TRBV25-1 with TRBJ2-4, with D possibly being TRBD1 or TRBD2 (5 bases each). The V end lost 0 bases, the J end lost 3 bases, and 9 bases lay between the germline ends. Germline V CDR1 and CDR2: MGHDK, SYGVNS. The CDR3 is 15 residues long. Based on the CDR3 plus reference TRBV25-1 and TRBJ2-4, the full variable domain is EADIYQTPRYLVIGTGKKITLECSQTMGHDKMYWYQQDPGMELHLIHYSYGVNSTEKGDLSSESTVSRIRTEHFPLTLESARPSHTSQYLCASSEYGTDKNIQYFGAGTRLSVL.

The chain combines TRBV28 with TRBJ2-2; 10 bases fit TRBD2. Germline CDR1 is MDHEN and CDR2 is SYDVKM. After removal of 3 bases from V and 6 bases from J, the junction contained 10 bases not matched to a gene. This CDR3 has 17 amino acids. In DNA form, the CDR3 reads TGTGCCAGCAGTTTCCCTAGCGGGAGCGGTATGTCCGGGGAGCTGTTTTTT. It specifies CASSFPSGSGMSGELFF.

The CDR3 is CSAQLRGPPTDTQYF. Written as DNA, the CDR3 is TGCAGTGCCCAGCTCCGGGGGCCACCCACAGATACGCAGTATTTT. This sequence joins TRBV20-1 and TRBJ2-3; tentatively, D is TRBD1 or TRBD2 (6 bases each). Germline CDR1 reads DFQATT; CDR2 reads SNEGSKA (reference sequence). V dropped 6 bases and J dropped 2 bases, with 18 bases sitting between them. The CDR3 totals 15 residues.

The chain joins TRBV7-2 to TRBJ2-4; D uncertain. Germline V lookup: CDR1 SGHTA, CDR2 FQGNSA. There are 14 residues in the CDR3. The germline V and J ends were trimmed by 5 bases and 2 bases, with 10 bases remaining between them. The CDR3 spells CASSRPETKNIQYF. The CDR3 nucleotides read TGTGCCAGCAGCCGACCCGAGACCAAAAACATTCAGTACTTC.

The J gene is TRBJ1-2, the V gene TRBV29-1, with 7 bases matching TRBD1. With V trimmed by 3 bases and J by 3 bases, 1 base remained unmatched. CDR1 SQVTM and CDR2 ANQGSEA come from the germline V gene. The CDR3 is 12 amino acids. The CDR3 protein is CSVDTGDYGYTF. The DNA of the CDR3 is TGCAGCGTTGATACAGGGGACTATGGCTACACCTTC.

This clonotype was recorded a few times. The CDR3 reads CASNRGAGGYNEQFF. The DNA of the CDR3 is TGTGCCAGCAACAGAGGGGCAGGGGGCTACAATGAGCAGTTCTTC. The rearrangement joins TRBV11-2 to TRBJ2-5; TRBD1 agrees at 7 bases. The DNA end lines up better with TRBJ2-1; the J call may be wrong. CDR3 length equals 15 residues. The V gene's germline CDR1 is SGHAT and CDR2 FQNNGV.

This clonotype has a handful of counts. The chain uses TRBV7-8 and TRBJ1-1; D is perhaps TRBD1 (6 bases). This CDR3 spans 13 amino acids. Looked up from germline, CDR1 is SGHVS and CDR2 is FQNEAQ. The V and J ends lost 5 bases and 6 bases respectively, with 13 bases between them. CDR3 in amino acids: CASSPGVMAEAFF. As DNA, the CDR3 is TGTGCCAGCAGCCCAGGGGTAATGGCTGAAGCTTTCTTT.

This chain links TRBV7-9 with TRBJ2-7, with TRBD2 as a possible D gene (6 bases). The CDR3 runs 13 residues. In germline, CDR1 is SEHNR, CDR2 FQNEAQ (reference sequence). V was shortened by 6 bases and J by 6 bases, with 15 bases between the two germline ends. CDR3: CASSKFGGGEQYF. CDR3 bases: TGTGCCAGCAGTAAATTCGGGGGAGGCGAGCAGTACTTC.

On this clonotype: One junction end does not reproduce the germline sequence, and a read error may be involved. The chain couples TRBV28 to TRBJ2-5; D not resolved. The J call may be mistaken, given a closer DNA end match to TRBJ2-7. Germline assignment: CDR1 MDHEN and CDR2 SYDVKM. CDR3 length equals 14 residues. CDR3 amino acids: CASTLGHPLYEQYF. As DNA, the CDR3 is TGTGCCAGCACTTTAGGCCATCCACTATACGAGCAGTACTTC.

This clonotype appeared a few times. The chain is built from TRBV20-1 and TRBJ2-3; 12 positions agree with TRBD2. With V trimmed by 0 bases and J by 3 bases, 7 bases remained unmatched. Germline V gene sequence: CDR1 DFQATT, CDR2 SNEGSKA (reference sequence). CDR3 length equals 17 residues. The CDR3 nucleotides are TGCAGTGCTAGAGAATCAGCTAGCGGGGGGGCAACAGATACGCAGTATTTT. Translated, it gives CSARESASGGATDTQYF.

This clonotype has more than one count but fewer than ten. V usage is TRBV4-3 and J usage is TRBJ2-1; 11 bases fit TRBD2. Germline V CDR1 and CDR2: LGHNA, YSLEER. V dropped 1 base and J dropped 6; count of bases not matched to a gene: 11. The CDR3 length is 18 residues. Here the CDR3 reads CASSQVASGLAGGNEQFF. In DNA, the CDR3 is TGCGCCAGCAGCCAAGTGGCCTCAGGACTAGCGGGCGGCAATGAGCAGTTCTTC.

Of note for this clonotype: Its ends do not fully match the called genes, so a read error is possible. The chain combines TRBV27 with TRBJ1-5; D remains ambiguous. Germline V gene data show CDR1 as MNHEY and CDR2 as SMNVEV (reference sequence). This CDR3 is 13 amino acids long. As DNA, the CDR3 is TGTGCCAGCAGTTTCCGGGGAAATCAGCCACAGCATTTT. It yields the protein CASSFRGNQPQHF.

This chain uses TRBV24-1 with TRBJ2-1; TRBD1 agrees at 7 bases. This CDR3 contains 14 residues. Per the germline V gene, CDR1 is KGHDR and CDR2 is SFDVKD. V dropped 4 bases and J dropped 4; count of bases not matched to a gene: 3. CDR3 sequence: CATSDLGQYNEQFF. CDR3 DNA sequence: TGTGCCACCAGTGACCTGGGACAGTACAATGAGCAGTTCTTC.

This clonotype showed up just a few times. CDR3 coding DNA: TGTGCCAGTAGTTCCTCCGACAGGGAAGCTTTCTTT. The encoded protein is CASSSSDREAFF. The chain couples TRBV19 to TRBJ1-1; a possible D gene is TRBD1 (6 bases). Germline CDR1 and CDR2: LNHDA and SQIVND (reference sequence). This CDR3 contains 12 residues. V was clipped by 5 bases and J by 8 bases, with 12 bases between them.

V and J are TRBV29-1 and TRBJ2-5; 13 bases map to TRBD2. V lost 4 bases to trimming and J lost 9 bases; unmatched junction nucleotides: 11. The CDR3 sequence is 15 residues long. Germline-derived CDR1 and CDR2 are SQVTM and ANQGSEA. The CDR3 sequence: CSVGQRLAGGQSQYF. The CDR3 DNA follows: TGCAGCGTTGGACAACGACTAGCGGGGGGCCAATCCCAGTACTTC.

This clonotype occurred a few times. The genes are TRBV5-1 and TRBJ1-1, with TRBD1 matching over 10 bases. After removal of 3 bases from V and 6 bases from J, the junction contained 5 bases not matched to a gene. Germline CDR1 SGHRS, CDR2 YFSETQ. The CDR3 runs to 14 residues. For the CDR3, the DNA is TGCGCCAGCAGCTACGGACAGGGGGGGGCTGAAGCTTTCTTT. This codes for CASSYGQGGAEAFF. Looking up the rest from reference TRBV5-1 and TRBJ1-1 gives the full variable domain: KAGVTQTPRYLIKTRGQQVTLSCSPISGHRSVSWYQQTPGQGLQFLFEYFSETQRNKGNFPGRFSGRQFSNSRSEMNVSTLELGDSALYLCASSYGQGGAEAFFGQGTRLTVV.

This clonotype turned up a few times. J is TRBJ2-2 and V is TRBV3-1; D is possibly TRBD2 (6 bases). V lost 4 bases and J lost 7, with 22 bases in between. The CDR3 loop spans 17 amino acids. The germline V gene encodes CDR1 LGHDT and CDR2 YNNKEL (reference sequence). For the CDR3, the DNA is TGTGCCAGCAGCCCTAGTCCCTCCTCGCCGGGACTCGGGGAGCTGTTTTTT. It translates to CASSPSPSSPGLGELFF.

The chain is built from TRBV7-2 and TRBJ1-4; D gene unclear. Between the trimmed V and J ends, which lost 1 base and 6 bases, there was a span of 3 bases. CDR3 length: 12 residues. Germline V gives CDR1 SGHTA, CDR2 FQGNSA. For the CDR3, the DNA is TGTGCCAGCAGCTTAGGGCATGAAAAACTGTTTTTT. Its protein is CASSLGHEKLFF.

The V gene is TRBV2, the J gene TRBJ2-2, with D unresolved. Deletions cut 6 bases from V and 0 bases from J, with 14 bases between. The CDR3 sequence is 16 residues long. Germline CDR1 is SNHLY and CDR2 is FYNNEI. CDR3 in amino acids: CASREPRSPNTGELFF. The CDR3 region has the DNA TGTGCCAGCAGGGAACCCCGGTCCCCGAACACCGGGGAGCTGTTTTTT.

This chain connects TRBV6-6 to TRBJ1-4; 7 bases are a match to TRBD1. Losses at the gene ends were 6 bases for V and 7 bases for J; bases not matched to a gene: 11. CDR1 is MNHNY and CDR2 is SVGAGI in the germline V gene (reference sequence). The CDR3 is 15 residues long. This chain's CDR3 is CASRDGTGVIEKLFF. CDR3 nucleotide sequence: TGTGCCAGCAGAGACGGTACAGGGGTTATTGAAAAACTGTTTTTT.

This clonotype turned up a few times. This chain links TRBV20-1 with TRBJ2-4; 9 bases are a match to TRBD2. Trimming removed 6 bases from V and 7 bases from J; junction bases left unmatched: 10. In germline, CDR1 is DFQATT, CDR2 SNEGSKA (reference sequence). The CDR3 runs to 14 residues. The CDR3 region has the DNA TGCAGTGCCAGGATAGCGGGAGTAGATAACATTCAGTACTTC. Translation gives CSARIAGVDNIQYF.

This clonotype has more than one count but fewer than ten. The chain combines TRBV5-1 with TRBJ2-3; D could derive from TRBD1 or TRBD2 (5 bases each). V was clipped by 7 bases and J by 1 base, with 10 bases between them. The CDR3 is 13 residues long. From germline, CDR1 is SGHRS and CDR2 YFSETQ. The CDR3, as DNA: TGCGCCAGCGGGACCCAAGGCACAGATACGCAGTATTTT. It codes for CASGTQGTDTQYF.

The genes are TRBV6-1 and TRBJ2-6; D gene ambiguous. V was cut by 1 base and J by 0 bases, with 4 bases left in between. The CDR3 loop spans 15 amino acids. Germline V gene sequence: CDR1 MNHNS, CDR2 SASEGT. CDR3 bases: TGTGCCAGCAGTGAAGAGCACTCTGGGGCCAACGTCCTGACTTTC. Residues: CASSEEHSGANVLTF.

This chain links TRBV14 with TRBJ2-4; D is undetermined. Germline assignment: CDR1 SGHDN and CDR2 FVKESK. This CDR3 is built from 13 residues. Trimming took 4 bases from V and 7 from J, leaving 11 bases between them. CDR3 bases: TGTGCCAGCAGCCCCGTACATGGGAACATTCAGTACTTC. Amino acids: CASSPVHGNIQYF. Complete variable domain (other parts from reference TRBV14 and TRBJ2-4): EAGVTQFPSHSVIEKGQTVTLRCDPISGHDNLYWYRRVMGKEIKFLLHFVKESKQDESGMPNNRFLAERTGGTYSTLKVQPAELEDSGVYFCASSPVHGNIQYFGAGTRLSVL.